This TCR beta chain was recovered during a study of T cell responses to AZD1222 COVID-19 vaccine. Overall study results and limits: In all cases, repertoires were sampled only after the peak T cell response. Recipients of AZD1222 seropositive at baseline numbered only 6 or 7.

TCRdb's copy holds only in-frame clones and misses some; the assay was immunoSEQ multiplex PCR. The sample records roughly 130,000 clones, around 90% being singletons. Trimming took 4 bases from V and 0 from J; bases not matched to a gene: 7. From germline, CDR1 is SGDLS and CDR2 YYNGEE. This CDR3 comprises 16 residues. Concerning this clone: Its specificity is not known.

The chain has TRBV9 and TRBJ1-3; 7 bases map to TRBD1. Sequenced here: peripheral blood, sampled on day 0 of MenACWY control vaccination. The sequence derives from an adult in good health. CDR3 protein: CASSPWDSFSGNTIYF. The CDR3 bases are TGTGCCAGCAGCCCTTGGGACAGTTTCTCTGGAAACACCATATATTTT.